This T cell receptor (beta chain) emerged from a study of T cells after yellow fever vaccination. A single record per CDR3 protein comes from TCRdb applying MiXCR to the 5' RACE reads. Among 200,000 to 300,000 distinct CDR3 sequences listed, roughly 3.7% were seen once. Findings of the study overall: Just a small share of clonotypes turned up in the CD4 compartment as well as the CD8 compartment.

This clonotype was counted at least ten times. What it binds is not known. V gave up 6 bases and J gave up 0 bases, with 15 bases separating them. Germline CDR1 reads MNHEY; CDR2 reads SVGEGT. This CDR3 has 17 residues. This chain joins TRBV6-2 or TRBV6-3 and TRBJ2-6, with D possibly being TRBD2 (7 bases). The input for sequencing was PBMCs, taken 15 days after the yellow fever booster vaccination. The clonotype comes from a man aged 18 to 30 who received the YFV17D yellow fever vaccine. CDR3 in DNA: TGTGCCAGCAGCTTGGGGGGGCCCCCCTCTGGGGCCAACGTCCTGACTTTC. It is translated as CASSLGGPPSGANVLTF.